This is a list of T cell receptor beta chains from one sample in a study of T cells after yellow fever vaccination. TCRdb independently ran MiXCR on the 5' RACE reads; one entry per CDR3 protein. The sample has 300,000 or so distinct CDR3 sequences, around 7% seen once. The sequencing used PBMCs, collected about 49 days after the first yellow fever vaccination. These receptors were taken from a man younger than 35 who received the YFV17D yellow fever vaccine. CDR3s include the opening cysteine and the closing phenylalanine or tryptophan.

>TRBV5-4|TRBJ1-4
CASSSTVQGAGEKLFF
>TRBV7-9|TRBJ2-5
CASSSTRGPPGRKYF
>TRBV20-1|TRBJ1-2
CSAGGQGAEGYTF
>TRBV6-4|TRBJ2-1
CASSPGGVGYEQFF
>TRBV6-5|TRBJ2-3
CASSYGGVPLDTQYF
>TRBV9|TRBJ2-2
CASSVGLAWHTGELFF
>TRBV7-9|TRBJ2-1
CASRSPGQSSYNEQFF
>TRBV9|TRBJ2-2
CASSVGRQTYTGELFF
>TRBV5-6|TRBJ2-5
CASSSPLGGRLETQYF
>TRBV6-5|TRBJ2-5
CASRRESETQYF
>TRBV6-1|TRBJ2-1
CASRGGGVNEQFF
>TRBV4-1|TRBJ2-7
CASSPGSSLGSEQYF
>TRBV10-2|TRBJ2-7
CASSYTDGSYEQYF
>TRBV30|TRBJ2-1
CATTGGNYNEQFF
>TRBV6-1|TRBJ1-2
CASKPGVTPYGYTF
>TRBV29-1|TRBJ1-2
CSVGKEGYGYTF